A selection of T cell receptor beta chains follows, all from one sample in a study of shared clonotypes between healthy human individuals. Assay used: immunoSEQ multiplex PCR; TCRdb lists only in-frame clones, some missing. The sample comprises more than 450,000 clones, more than 65% of which are singletons, and over 10% rests with the top ten. The material sequenced was PBMCs. The receptors come from a woman aged 40 to 50 in good health. Some clones in this sample may be carry-over from other donors' samples. CDR3s include the opening cysteine and the closing phenylalanine or tryptophan. The order of the fields is D gene, clone size, J gene, V gene, CDR3 DNA, CDR3 protein. D genes are given only for firm matches. Clone size, where shown, is once, few, many, or a class for clones that have expanded.

d_call: -; clone_size: once; j_call: TRBJ2-5; v_call: TRBV7-2; cdr3_nt: TGTGCCAGCAGCTTAAACGCGGTGGGAGAGACCCAGTACTTC; cdr3_aa: CASSLNAVGETQYF
d_call: -; clone_size: -; j_call: TRBJ1-5; v_call: TRBV2; cdr3_nt: TGTGCCAGCAGTGGCCCGACACGAAAAGATCAGCCCCAGCATTTT; cdr3_aa: CASSGPTRKDQPQHF
d_call: TRBD2; clone_size: -; j_call: TRBJ2-1; v_call: TRBV29-1; cdr3_nt: TGCAGCGTTGAAGGTCTAGCGGACGACAATGAGCAGTTCTTC; cdr3_aa: CSVEGLADDNEQFF
d_call: -; clone_size: -; j_call: TRBJ2-3; v_call: TRBV19; cdr3_nt: TGTGCCAGTAGGTGGCGGGGGCGCTCAGATACGCAGTATTTT; cdr3_aa: CASRWRGRSDTQYF
d_call: -; clone_size: -; j_call: TRBJ2-3; v_call: TRBV2; cdr3_nt: TGTGCCAGCAGTTCGGACTTCTCCACAGATACGCAGTATTTT; cdr3_aa: CASSSDFSTDTQYF
d_call: -; clone_size: once; j_call: TRBJ1-1; v_call: TRBV7-2; cdr3_nt: TGTGCCAGCAGTTGGGCGGGGGGAGACACTGAAGCTTTCTTT; cdr3_aa: CASSWAGGDTEAFF
d_call: -; clone_size: -; j_call: TRBJ2-7; v_call: TRBV6-6; cdr3_nt: TGTGCCAGCAGTTACGACAGTTCCTACGAGCAGTACTTC; cdr3_aa: CASSYDSSYEQYF
d_call: -; clone_size: -; j_call: TRBJ2-3; v_call: TRBV7-9; cdr3_nt: TGTGCCAGCAGCGAACAGGGTGCAGATACGCAGTATTTT; cdr3_aa: CASSEQGADTQYF
d_call: TRBD1; clone_size: -; j_call: TRBJ1-2; v_call: TRBV7-2; cdr3_nt: TGTGCCAGCAGCGTAGCCGCGGAAGGGGGCCTGAGCTACACCTTC; cdr3_aa: CASSVAAEGGLSYTF
d_call: -; clone_size: few; j_call: TRBJ2-7; v_call: TRBV7-8; cdr3_nt: TGTGCCAGCAGCTTAGATCCCAGGTTCGGCGAGCAGTACTTC; cdr3_aa: CASSLDPRFGEQYF
d_call: -; clone_size: -; j_call: TRBJ2-7; v_call: TRBV28; cdr3_nt: TGTGCCAGCAGACAGGAGGGCTACGAGCAGTACTTC; cdr3_aa: CASRQEGYEQYF
d_call: TRBD2; clone_size: -; j_call: TRBJ2-7; v_call: TRBV6-1; cdr3_nt: TGTGCCAGCAGTGCGGGACTAGCGGGAAACTACGCCTACGAGCAGTACTTC; cdr3_aa: CASSAGLAGNYAYEQYF
d_call: -; clone_size: -; j_call: TRBJ2-1; v_call: TRBV7-2; cdr3_nt: TGTGCCAGCAGCTTAGCCCCCGGACTGAGCTCCTACAATGAGCAGTTCTTC; cdr3_aa: CASSLAPGLSSYNEQFF
d_call: -; clone_size: -; j_call: TRBJ1-5; v_call: TRBV5-4; cdr3_nt: TGTGCCAGCAAAGAGGCCCCCGGGAGCAATCAGCCCCAGCATTTT; cdr3_aa: CASKEAPGSNQPQHF
d_call: TRBD2; clone_size: -; j_call: TRBJ2-5; v_call: TRBV9; cdr3_nt: TGTGCCAGCAGCGTAGCTCCTAGCGGGAGACAAGAGACCCAGTACTTC; cdr3_aa: CASSVAPSGRQETQYF
d_call: TRBD1; clone_size: -; j_call: TRBJ2-4; v_call: TRBV28; cdr3_nt: TGTGCCAGCAGTTCGCGGGACAGGGGGAATGCTAACATTCAGTACTTC; cdr3_aa: CASSSRDRGNANIQYF
d_call: -; clone_size: few; j_call: TRBJ1-4; v_call: TRBV30; cdr3_nt: TGTGCCTGGAGTACCAACAGTAATGAAAAACTGTTTTTT; cdr3_aa: CAWSTNSNEKLFF
d_call: TRBD2; clone_size: -; j_call: TRBJ2-1; v_call: TRBV6-5; cdr3_nt: TGTGCCAGCAGTTATGCCCTGACTAGCGGGAGTGAGCAGTTCTTC; cdr3_aa: CASSYALTSGSEQFF
d_call: TRBD2; clone_size: -; j_call: TRBJ2-1; v_call: TRBV11-3; cdr3_nt: TGTGCCAGCAGCTTAGGAGGGGTAGCGGGAGGGCTCGACAATGAGCAGTTCTTC; cdr3_aa: CASSLGGVAGGLDNEQFF
d_call: TRBD2; clone_size: -; j_call: TRBJ2-5; v_call: TRBV30; cdr3_nt: TGTGCCTGGAGCCGAAAAGACCTGCCGGGACTACCACAAGAGACCCAGTACTTC; cdr3_aa: CAWSRKDLPGLPQETQYF
d_call: TRBD2; clone_size: few; j_call: TRBJ2-7; v_call: TRBV7-9; cdr3_nt: TGTGCCAGCAGCGCCGGACTAGCGGGAACTAGCTCCTACGAGCAGTACTTC; cdr3_aa: CASSAGLAGTSSYEQYF
d_call: TRBD2; clone_size: once; j_call: TRBJ2-7; v_call: TRBV25-1; cdr3_nt: TGTGCCAGCAGTCCGACTAGCGGGACCCACGAGCAGTACTTC; cdr3_aa: CASSPTSGTHEQYF
d_call: -; clone_size: -; j_call: TRBJ1-1; v_call: TRBV20-1; cdr3_nt: TGCAGTGTTCGAGTTGGCGCTGAAGCTTTCTTT; cdr3_aa: CSVRVGAEAFF
d_call: TRBD2; clone_size: -; j_call: TRBJ2-5; v_call: TRBV11-2; cdr3_nt: TGTGCCAGCAGCCGGACTAGCGGGATTCAAGAGACCCAGTACTTC; cdr3_aa: CASSRTSGIQETQYF
d_call: -; clone_size: -; j_call: TRBJ1-1; v_call: TRBV5-6; cdr3_nt: TGTGCCAGCAGCAGAGTAGGTGGAAACGCTGAAGCTTTCTTT; cdr3_aa: CASSRVGGNAEAFF
d_call: TRBD2; clone_size: few; j_call: TRBJ2-5; v_call: TRBV11-2; cdr3_nt: TGTGCCAGCAGCTTAATAGGACTAGCGGGAGTTGAGACCCAGTACTTC; cdr3_aa: CASSLIGLAGVETQYF
d_call: TRBD2; clone_size: -; j_call: TRBJ2-7; v_call: TRBV11-2; cdr3_nt: TGTGCCAGCAGCTTAGAATTAGCGGGAGCTAAATACGAGCAGTACTTC; cdr3_aa: CASSLELAGAKYEQYF
d_call: TRBD2; clone_size: -; j_call: TRBJ2-1; v_call: TRBV7-2; cdr3_nt: TGTGCCAGCAGCCCTCGGACTAGCGGATACGGATACAATGAGCAGTTCTTC; cdr3_aa: CASSPRTSGYGYNEQFF
d_call: TRBD2; clone_size: -; j_call: TRBJ2-3; v_call: TRBV19; cdr3_nt: TGTGCCAGTAGTACCTTAGCGGGAGGGTACACAGATACGCAGTATTTT; cdr3_aa: CASSTLAGGYTDTQYF
d_call: TRBD1; clone_size: -; j_call: TRBJ2-1; v_call: TRBV18; cdr3_nt: TGTGCCAGCTCGGTACAGGGGGCGAAGTACAATGAGCAGTTCTTC; cdr3_aa: CASSVQGAKYNEQFF
d_call: -; clone_size: -; j_call: TRBJ1-3; v_call: TRBV7-9; cdr3_nt: TGTGCCAGCAGCTCCCCGGCGGGGGGGCCTAACTCTGGAAACACCATATATTTT; cdr3_aa: CASSSPAGGPNSGNTIYF
d_call: TRBD2; clone_size: few; j_call: TRBJ2-1; v_call: TRBV29-1; cdr3_nt: TGCAGCGGAAGACTAGCGGGAGGGCACAATGAGCAGTTCTTC; cdr3_aa: CSGRLAGGHNEQFF
d_call: -; clone_size: -; j_call: TRBJ2-1; v_call: TRBV5-1; cdr3_nt: TGCGCCAGCAGCTCTACGATGACCTACAATGAGCAGTTCTTC; cdr3_aa: CASSSTMTYNEQFF
d_call: -; clone_size: -; j_call: TRBJ2-2; v_call: TRBV5-1; cdr3_nt: TGCGCCAGCAGCCTGTGGGAGAACACCGGGGAGCTGTTTTTT; cdr3_aa: CASSLWENTGELFF
d_call: -; clone_size: -; j_call: TRBJ2-2; v_call: TRBV2; cdr3_nt: TGTGCCAGCAGCAACTTTCGGACAAGTCCCGGGGAGCTGTTTTTT; cdr3_aa: CASSNFRTSPGELFF
d_call: TRBD1; clone_size: -; j_call: TRBJ2-7; v_call: TRBV11-2; cdr3_nt: TGTGCCAGCAGCTTCGGGACAGGAACCTACGAGCAGTACTTC; cdr3_aa: CASSFGTGTYEQYF
d_call: TRBD2; clone_size: -; j_call: TRBJ2-5; v_call: TRBV10-2; cdr3_nt: TGCGCCAGCAGTGCCGGACTAGCGGGAGGGGCAGAGACCCAGTACTTC; cdr3_aa: CASSAGLAGGAETQYF
d_call: TRBD2; clone_size: -; j_call: TRBJ2-3; v_call: TRBV7-3; cdr3_nt: TGTGCCAGCAGCTTAGGGACTAGTGGCACAGATACGCAGTATTTT; cdr3_aa: CASSLGTSGTDTQYF
d_call: TRBD2; clone_size: -; j_call: TRBJ2-4; v_call: TRBV7-8; cdr3_nt: TGTGCCAGCAGCTTGACTAGCAACACAAACATTCAGTACTTC; cdr3_aa: CASSLTSNTNIQYF
d_call: TRBD1; clone_size: -; j_call: TRBJ2-1; v_call: TRBV18; cdr3_nt: TGTGCCAGCTCACCACGAGGGGGCGCCTACAATGAGCAGTTCTTC; cdr3_aa: CASSPRGGAYNEQFF
d_call: -; clone_size: -; j_call: TRBJ1-5; v_call: TRBV7-9; cdr3_nt: TGTGCCAGCAGCTTGGGGGCAGGACACAATCAGCCCCAGCATTTT; cdr3_aa: CASSLGAGHNQPQHF
d_call: TRBD2; clone_size: -; j_call: TRBJ2-7; v_call: TRBV6-1; cdr3_nt: TGTGCCAGCACACTAGCGGGAACCTACGAGCAGTACTTC; cdr3_aa: CASTLAGTYEQYF
d_call: -; clone_size: -; j_call: TRBJ2-5; v_call: TRBV5-1; cdr3_nt: TGCGCCAGCAGCTTGTCGGGCCTCAGGGAGACCCAGTACTTC; cdr3_aa: CASSLSGLRETQYF
d_call: -; clone_size: -; j_call: TRBJ2-6; v_call: TRBV19; cdr3_nt: TGTGCCAGTAGTCTCCAAGTAGGGGGATCTGGGGCCAACGTCCTGACTTTC; cdr3_aa: CASSLQVGGSGANVLTF
d_call: TRBD2; clone_size: -; j_call: TRBJ2-1; v_call: TRBV9; cdr3_nt: TGTGCCAGCAGCGCGGGACTAGCGGGCTCCTACAATGAGCAGTTCTTC; cdr3_aa: CASSAGLAGSYNEQFF
d_call: -; clone_size: few; j_call: TRBJ2-3; v_call: TRBV7-3; cdr3_nt: TGTGCCAGCAGCTTAAGTCTGGCGGAGGCGACGCAGTATTTT; cdr3_aa: CASSLSLAEATQYF
d_call: TRBD1; clone_size: -; j_call: TRBJ1-1; v_call: TRBV10-3; cdr3_nt: TGTGCCATCAGTGAGTTCCAGGGGGGAACTGAAGCTTTCTTT; cdr3_aa: CAISEFQGGTEAFF
d_call: -; clone_size: -; j_call: TRBJ2-7; v_call: TRBV7-9; cdr3_nt: TGTGCCAGCAGCTTTGGGCACGAGCAGTACTTC; cdr3_aa: CASSFGHEQYF
d_call: TRBD2; clone_size: few; j_call: TRBJ2-6; v_call: TRBV6-4; cdr3_nt: TGTGCCAGCGGGACGGGGGGCTCTGGGGCCAACGTCCTGACTTTC; cdr3_aa: CASGTGGSGANVLTF
d_call: -; clone_size: -; j_call: TRBJ2-7; v_call: TRBV10-1; cdr3_nt: TGCGCCAGCAGTGAGGGAGGGTTTTCCTACGAGCAGTACTTC; cdr3_aa: CASSEGGFSYEQYF
d_call: TRBD2; clone_size: once; j_call: TRBJ2-4; v_call: TRBV2; cdr3_nt: TGTGCCAGCAGTGAAGCGCGCGGGAGTGCTGTCATTCAGTACTTC; cdr3_aa: CASSEARGSAVIQYF
d_call: TRBD1; clone_size: -; j_call: TRBJ2-2; v_call: TRBV28; cdr3_nt: TGTGCCAGCAGCCCCGGGACAGGGAACACCGGGGAGCTGTTTTTT; cdr3_aa: CASSPGTGNTGELFF
d_call: TRBD1; clone_size: -; j_call: TRBJ1-1; v_call: TRBV9; cdr3_nt: TGTGCCAGCAGCCAAGGACAGGGGCGGGACACTGAAGCTTTCTTT; cdr3_aa: CASSQGQGRDTEAFF
d_call: TRBD2; clone_size: -; j_call: TRBJ2-1; v_call: TRBV5-4; cdr3_nt: TGTGCCAGCAGCTTTAGCGGGAGGGCCTGGGATGAGCAGTTCTTC; cdr3_aa: CASSFSGRAWDEQFF
d_call: -; clone_size: -; j_call: TRBJ1-5; v_call: TRBV7-2; cdr3_nt: TGTGCCAGCAGCTTAGGGGTTAGGAGCAATCAGCCCCAGCATTTT; cdr3_aa: CASSLGVRSNQPQHF